Listed below are T cell receptor beta chains from one sample, sequenced in a study of human T cells and chemical hapten exposure. Each CDR3 protein is one row after TCRdb ran MiXCR on the RACE reads. The sample has tens of thousands of distinct CDR3 sequences, 7.5% to 9.5% seen once. The sample here was whole blood, taken in connection with sensitization to the hapten diphenylcyclopropenone (DPC). All receptors derive from a woman aged 30 to 39 with alopecia areata. Some clones in this sample may be carry-over from other donors' samples. Both conserved end residues are part of each CDR3. D genes are given only for firm matches. Clone size is shown for a subset of rows, as once, few, many or a class of expanded clone.

CDR3: CASSEGRGTYNEQFF; DNA: TGTGCCAGCAGTGAAGGTAGAGGAACCTACAATGAGCAGTTCTTC; V: TRBV2; D: -; size: few; J: TRBJ2-1
CDR3: CSARAGDSGPGELFF; DNA: TGCAGTGCTAGGGCCGGGGATAGCGGTCCCGGGGAGCTGTTTTTT; V: TRBV20-1; D: -; size: -; J: TRBJ2-2
CDR3: CASSPSTRRKGTEAFF; DNA: TGTGCCAGCTCACCAAGCACACGGCGGAAGGGGACTGAAGCTTTCTTT; V: TRBV18; D: -; size: many; J: TRBJ1-1
CDR3: CASSTGTGTDTQYF; DNA: TGTGCCAGTAGTACAGGGACGGGCACAGATACGCAGTATTTT; V: TRBV19; D: -; size: many; J: TRBJ2-3
CDR3: CASSDSAVGNQPQHF; DNA: TGTGCCAGCAGTGATTCTGCTGTAGGCAATCAGCCCCAGCATTTT; V: TRBV2; D: -; size: few; J: TRBJ1-5
CDR3: CSVIQGNYGYTF; DNA: TGCAGCGTGATACAGGGAAACTATGGCTACACCTTC; V: TRBV29-1; D: -; size: many; J: TRBJ1-2
CDR3: CAWSYGGGAEAFF; DNA: TGTGCCTGGAGTTATGGGGGGGGCGCTGAAGCTTTCTTT; V: TRBV30; D: -; size: few; J: TRBJ1-1
CDR3: CASSPPGGGELFF; DNA: TGTGCCAGCAGCCCACCCGGAGGCGGGGAGCTGTTTTTT; V: TRBV7-8; D: -; size: many; J: TRBJ2-2
CDR3: CASGDRSYEQYF; DNA: TGTGCCAGCGGGGACCGCTCCTACGAGCAGTACTTC; V: TRBV12-3/TRBV12-4; D: -; size: many; J: TRBJ2-7
CDR3: CASFPSPGAAEAFF; DNA: TGTGCCAGCTTCCCTTCGCCGGGGGCAGCTGAAGCTTTCTTT; V: TRBV18; D: -; size: few; J: TRBJ1-1
CDR3: CASSEASGGGTEAFF; DNA: TGTGCCAGCAGTGAAGCGTCTGGAGGGGGCACTGAAGCTTTCTTT; V: TRBV6-1; D: -; size: few; J: TRBJ1-1
CDR3: CASSLWQSQETQYF; DNA: TGTGCCAGCAGTTTATGGCAGTCTCAAGAGACCCAGTACTTC; V: TRBV12-3/TRBV12-4; D: -; size: many; J: TRBJ2-5
CDR3: CASSSAGWGATNEKLFF; DNA: TGTGCCAGCAGCTCAGCCGGCTGGGGTGCAACTAATGAAAAACTGTTTTTT; V: TRBV7-9; D: -; size: few; J: TRBJ1-4